This T cell receptor (beta chain) was found in a study of Ad26.COV2.S vaccination and SARS-CoV-2 variants. About the study: Ad26.COV2.S arm of COV1001 included the donor. Into the muscle, Ad26.COV2.S was dosed once or twice, 56 days apart. Findings and caveats of the study: A substantial breadth of spike-specific CD8+ and CD4+ T cell responses after vaccination has been reported.

The treatment: over 15 received Ad26.COV2.S at low or high dose, single or two shots; about 5 received placebo; per-sample allocation not given. It was on day 63 after the first vaccine or placebo injection that samples were taken. Concerning this clone itself: Antigen specificity is unknown.

The data were produced by immunoSEQ multiplex PCR, yet TCRdb's version contains in-frame clones alone and is incomplete. The data hold about 400,000 clones, with 80% to 90% observed a single time. The starting material was peripheral blood, obtained in a trial of Ad26.COV2.S vaccine versus placebo. The sequence came from a person aged 18-60 years who received the Ad26.COV2.S COVID-19 vaccine or a placebo.

CDR3: CASSVATVNNSPLHF. The DNA for the CDR3 is TGTGCCAGCAGCGTAGCCACAGTCAATAATTCACCCCTCCACTTT. The chain combines TRBV9 with TRBJ1-6; the D is unclear. Between the trimmed V and J ends, which lost 0 bases and 5 bases, there was a span of 9 bases. CDR1 and CDR2 from the germline V gene are SGDLS and YYNGEE. This CDR3 contains 15 residues.